The following is a T cell receptor beta chain sequence with its context. This entry is derived from a study of blood T cell repertoires in COVID-19. Whole-study context: Samples taken during acute and convalescent COVID-19 were collected in the United States, Italy and Spain. PBMCs, B-cell-depleted T cells, or T cells were the source of the cDNA or gDNA that made up the material.

Under the authors' procedure: Estimation of nucleated cell counts was performed using reference gene primer amplification. Generated by immunoSEQ multiplex PCR, the TCRdb table keeps only in-frame clones and is missing some. V, J and clone size were drawn from that table, and D and trimming were deduced from the DNA. Seen here are about 50,000 clones, roughly 90% observed once, and the top ten hold approximately 4%. CDR3 length: 15 amino acids. Trimming removed 4 bases from V and 1 base from J, with 13 bases in between. Germline V gene lookup returns CDR1 LGHNA and CDR2 YNFKEQ. Sequencing was performed on peripheral blood. The clonotype originates from a human donor in a cohort sampled during active COVID-19. The V gene is TRBV4-2, the J gene TRBJ1-2; D is perhaps TRBD1 (6 bases). The chain's CDR3 is CASSLLLQGNYGYTF. CDR3 nucleotide sequence: TGTGCCAGCAGCCTACTACTACAGGGTAACTATGGCTACACCTTC.